These 4 T cell receptor beta chains were all obtained from the same sample, sequenced in a study of beta chain features in type 1 diabetes (dated by TCRdb to the late 2010s). Receptor amplification or capture employed the immunoSEQ multiplex PCR assay. The entire amount of isolated RNA was reverse transcribed using the High Capacity cDNA Reverse Transcription Kit, so the sequenced TCRB transcripts were expressed ones. In its TCRdb copy, this immuneACCESS table keeps in-frame sequences only and misses some clones. Where compared with another copy, unresolved V genes explain less than half of these, and the others have no known cause. This sample lists over 500,000 clones; around 15% were detected once. Around 0.095% of the sample rests with the top ten. The material sequenced was naive CD4+ T cells from blood. The sample's cell subset or site label, in plain terms: true naive CD4+ T cells. These receptors came from a man in his late teens or twenties in good health.

This clone was seen only a few times. The J gene is TRBJ2-3, the V gene TRBV4-3; no clear D gene. V was shortened by 3 bases and J by 2 bases, with 15 bases between the two germline ends. Germline values: CDR1 LGHNA, CDR2 YSLEER. The CDR3 extends over 16 amino acids. The CDR3 DNA sequence: TGCGCCAGCAGCCACGGAAGAGCCGCAAACACAGATACGCAGTATTTT. Its protein is CASSHGRAANTDTQYF.

The chain couples TRBV7-2 to TRBJ2-7; no clear D gene. The CDR3 has 12 amino acids. V lost 1 base and J 9 bases, leaving 10 bases between the germline ends. The germline CDR1 and CDR2 sequences are SGHTA and FQGNSA. The CDR3: CASSLESGRQYF. CDR3 DNA: TGTGCCAGCAGCTTAGAATCGGGTAGGCAGTACTTC.

V is TRBV28 and J is TRBJ1-2; D is perhaps TRBD1 (5 bases). The length of the CDR3 is 14 residues. V lost 7 bases, J lost 8 bases, and 20 bases lay in between. CDR1 MDHEN and CDR2 SYDVKM come from the germline V gene. DNA of the CDR3: TGTGCCAGCACCCCCACAGGTCTATTACTCGGCTACACCTTC. Protein product: CASTPTGLLLGYTF.

The chain carries TRBV6-1 and TRBJ2-5; D uncertain. The CDR3 covers 15 residues. Germline V gene sequence: CDR1 MNHNS, CDR2 SASEGT. Trimming left V 4 bases short and J 0 bases short, with 12 bases between. The CDR3 DNA reads TGTGCCAGCAGTGCCCGACACCAGTACCAAGAGACCCAGTACTTC. Translating gives CASSARHQYQETQYF.